The rows below give T cell receptor beta chains drawn from one sample of a study of T cell repertoires in cytomegalovirus infection. The antigens of these receptors remain unknown. TCRdb redid the calling of the reads with MiXCR, one entry per CDR3 protein. Of about a million distinct CDR3 sequences detected, around 32% appear once; the ten largest clones hold 13%. The source was cultured CD8+ T cells from PBMCs, collected from culture after CMV antigen stimulation. The receptor source for this set is a human donor in good health (CMV status not recorded). Some clones in this sample may be carry-over from other donors' samples. CDR3s include the opening cysteine and the closing phenylalanine or tryptophan. A D gene is named only where the DNA matches it firmly. A row's size may be missing; if present it is once, few, many or a size class.

>-|TRBJ1-1|TRBV7-3|-
TGTGTCAGCCAAGGGACACGGGTCTTGGAGAACACTGAAGCTTTCTTT
CVSQGTRVLENTEAFF
>-|TRBJ1-5|TRBV27|-
TGTGCCAGCAGTTTATTGTACGGGAGCAATCAGCCCCAGCATTTT
CASSLLYGSNQPQHF
>few|TRBJ2-1|TRBV4-2|-
TGTGCCAGCAGCCAAGATGAACGGGGTTCGTTCTTC
CASSQDERGSFF
>few|TRBJ1-5|TRBV6-8|-
TGTGCCAGCAGTCGTCGACACGTCCGCAATCAGCCCCAGCATTTT
CASSRRHVRNQPQHF
>-|TRBJ2-5|TRBV11-2|-
TGTGCCAGCAGCCAATTCCAGGCCGGGAGTCAAGAGACCCAGTACTTC
CASSQFQAGSQETQYF
>-|TRBJ1-1|TRBV6-6|-
TGTGCCAACAGTTCCCGTACTGGGGCTGTCGTGAACACTGAAGCTTTCTTT
CANSSRTGAVVNTEAFF
>-|TRBJ2-5|TRBV7-6|-
TGTGCCAGCAGTTCGCGCTCAAAAAAGCCGGGAGAGACCCAGTACTTC
CASSSRSKKPGETQYF
>many|TRBJ2-5|TRBV7-9|TRBD2
TGTGCCAGCAGCTCCTCTAGCGGGGGGGTCCAAGAGACCCAGTACTTC
CASSSSSGGVQETQYF
>-|TRBJ2-5|TRBV15|-
TGTGCCACCAGCGAGAATCGGGCCGGGGAGACCCAGTACTTC
CATSENRAGETQYF
>few|TRBJ2-4|TRBV24-1|-
TGTGCCACCAGTGATTTGCGGCAGGGAAACATTCAGTACTTC
CATSDLRQGNIQYF
>many|TRBJ1-3|TRBV10-3|-
TGTGCCATCAGTGAGTCGAATTTGCCATCGCTAGGAAACACCATATATTTT
CAISESNLPSLGNTIYF
>few|TRBJ1-5|TRBV27|-
TGTGCCAGCAGTTCCTTGGGGGCTCTGGATTCGGGTCAGCCCCAGCATTTT
CASSSLGALDSGQPQHF
>-|TRBJ2-1|TRBV5-6|-
TGTGCCAGCGCCTGGACCTACAATGAGCAGTTCTTC
CASAWTYNEQFF
>-|TRBJ2-1|TRBV20-1|-
TGCAGTGTCGGGACCCTCAATGAGCAGTTCTTC
CSVGTLNEQFF
>once|TRBJ1-1|TRBV6-2/TRBV6-3|TRBD1
TGTGCCAGCAGTTCCCGGGACAGGTCAGTTGAAGCTTTCTTT
CASSSRDRSVEAFF
>-|TRBJ1-6|TRBV6-6|-
TGTGCCAGCAGTTACTCGAGGGCAGGGCGAGGGAATTCACCCCTCCACTTT
CASSYSRAGRGNSPLHF
>many|TRBJ2-7|TRBV7-6|TRBD2
TGTGCCAGCAGCTTAGTGGCTAGCGGAGCCTCCTACGAGCAGTACTTC
CASSLVASGASYEQYF
>-|TRBJ1-3|TRBV7-2|-
TGTGCCAGCAGCTCTGGGGGGGGCTCTGGAAACACCATATATTTT
CASSSGGGSGNTIYF
>many|TRBJ2-2|TRBV7-2|TRBD1
TGTGCCAGCAGCGACTACAGGGGCACGAACACCGGGGAGCTGTTTTTT
CASSDYRGTNTGELFF
>-|TRBJ2-7|TRBV5-6|-
TGTGCCAGCAGCTTGGCGGGCCAGGGTTCCTACGAGCAGTACTTC
CASSLAGQGSYEQYF
>few|TRBJ1-1|TRBV27|-
TGTGCCAGCAGCCTTGTTGGGGTTGGGGACACTGAAGCTTTCTTT
CASSLVGVGDTEAFF
>-|TRBJ1-4|TRBV5-1|-
TGCGCCAGCAGCCCTGAGTACGGGGTCTTTGAAAAACTGTTTTTT
CASSPEYGVFEKLFF
>many|TRBJ1-1|TRBV28|-
TGTGCCAGCAGTATCTACAGTGGGGGACTTATGAACACTGAAGCTTTCTTT
CASSIYSGGLMNTEAFF
>many|TRBJ2-3|TRBV7-9|-
TGTGCCAGCAGCTCATCCTTGGCAGATACGCAGTATTTT
CASSSSLADTQYF
>-|TRBJ2-3|TRBV19|-
TGTGCCAGTAGTTGGACAGATTCTGTGGCAGATACGCAGTATTTT
CASSWTDSVADTQYF
>once|TRBJ2-7|TRBV6-5|-
TGTGCCAGCAGTCAACCTGGCCGGGACGAGGTTACCTACGAGCAGTACTTC
CASSQPGRDEVTYEQYF
>-|TRBJ1-4|TRBV12-3/TRBV12-4|TRBD1
TGTGCCAGCAGCTCACAGGGGCAGGATAATGAAAAACTGTTTTTT
CASSSQGQDNEKLFF
>many|TRBJ2-5|TRBV12-3/TRBV12-4|-
TGTGCCAGCAGTTCCTCCAACGGGACCCAGTACTTC
CASSSSNGTQYF
>once|TRBJ2-1|TRBV20-1|-
TGCAGTGCTAGAGACGTCTCCCTGCCTTACAATGAGCAGTTCTTC
CSARDVSLPYNEQFF